The 28 T cell receptor beta chains reported below all come from one sample, sequenced in a study of CD8 T cells in Susac syndrome. The authors reverse transcribed about 0.5 to 1 ug RNA with random hexamers. TCRdb reanalysed the immunoSEQ multiplex PCR reads using MiXCR and keeps one entry per CDR3 protein. The table shows some 150,000 distinct CDR3 sequences, with approximately 93% occurring only once. The sample comprised CD4+ T cells from PBMCs. The origin of the receptors is a human donor in good health.

The chain uses TRBV4-2 and TRBJ1-5; D remains unclear. The V gene lost 4 bases and the J gene lost 0 bases, with 10 bases spanning the gap. CDR3 size: 15 residues. Germline V gene lookup returns CDR1 LGHNA and CDR2 YNFKEQ. DNA of the CDR3: TGTGCCAGCAGCCGGTGGGAGGATAGCAATCAGCCCCAGCATTTT. Translation: CASSRWEDSNQPQHF.

The chain recombines TRBV27 with TRBJ2-2; D is ambiguous. The CDR3 has 13 amino acids. Germline assignment: CDR1 MNHEY and CDR2 SMNVEV (reference sequence). V lost 1 base and J 3 bases, leaving 3 bases between the germline ends. The CDR3 nucleotides read TGTGCCAGCAGTTTATTGGACACCGGGGAGCTGTTTTTT. It specifies CASSLLDTGELFF.

The V and J genes are TRBV29-1 and TRBJ2-2; D remains unclear. V was cut by 7 bases and J by 5 bases, with 8 bases left in between. The germline gives CDR1 SQVTM, CDR2 ANQGSEA. CDR3 size: 11 residues. CDR3 in DNA: TGCAGCGCAATGAGGACCGGGGAGCTGTTTTTT. Encoded protein: CSAMRTGELFF.

The J gene is TRBJ2-4, the V gene TRBV5-4; 10 bases line up with TRBD1. Germline V gene data show CDR1 as SGHNT and CDR2 as YYREEE (reference sequence). The CDR3 runs to 16 residues. Trimming cost V 4 bases and J 3 bases; bases outside gene matches: 7. CDR3 DNA: TGTGCCAGCAGCGGGGGGACAGGGGAGGGCAAAAACATTCAGTACTTC. Translated, it gives CASSGGTGEGKNIQYF. Drawing the rest from reference TRBV5-4 and TRBJ2-4, the complete variable domain is ETGVTQSPTHLIKTRGQQVTLRCSSQSGHNTVSWYQQALGQGPQFIFQYYREEENGRGNFPPRFSGLQFPNYSSELNVNALELDDSALYLCASSGGTGEGKNIQYFGAGTRLSVL.

The chain couples TRBV29-1 to TRBJ1-1, with 7 bases that match TRBD1. The V segment lost 6 bases and the J segment 8 bases; nucleotides outside the gene matches: 9. CDR1 and CDR2 (germline): SQVTM, ANQGSEA. The CDR3 has 12 amino acids. CDR3: CSVEGGDREAFF. The CDR3, as DNA: TGCAGCGTCGAGGGTGGGGACAGAGAAGCTTTCTTT.

This sequence joins TRBV30 and TRBJ2-3; 9 bases are shared with TRBD1. Germline CDR1 and CDR2: GTSNPN and SVGIG (reference sequence). V lost 5 bases, J lost 0 bases, and 6 bases stayed unmatched. CDR3 length: 15 amino acids. The DNA of the CDR3 is TGTGCCTGGGGGGGGACAGGGCCTAGCACAGATACGCAGTATTTT. Amino acids: CAWGGTGPSTDTQYF.

V is TRBV3-1 and J is TRBJ2-5; possible D gene TRBD1, 6 bases. This CDR3 is 15 amino acids long. V lost 4 bases to trimming and J lost 5 bases, with 17 bases between them. Germline V gene lookup returns CDR1 LGHDT and CDR2 YNNKEL (reference sequence). The CDR3 reads CASSPLGLQGETQYF. For the CDR3, the DNA is TGTGCCAGCAGCCCCCTAGGACTCCAGGGGGAGACCCAGTACTTC.

The rearrangement joins TRBV19 to TRBJ1-1, with a possible D match to TRBD1 (5 bases). The CDR3 extends over 11 amino acids. V lost 8 bases and J 5 bases, leaving 9 bases between the germline ends. Looked up from germline, CDR1 is LNHDA and CDR2 is SQIVND (reference sequence). In nucleotides, the CDR3 is TGTGCCAGTCAGGGCTTTACTGAAGCTTTCTTT. It yields the protein CASQGFTEAFF.

The chain uses TRBV20-1 and TRBJ1-1; D perhaps matches TRBD1 (6 bases). Deletions cut 1 base from V and 2 bases from J, with 11 bases between. Germline V gene lookup returns CDR1 DFQATT and CDR2 SNEGSKA (reference sequence). The length of the CDR3 is 14 residues. The CDR3 is CSARAFRGNTEAFF. The DNA for the CDR3 is TGCAGTGCTAGAGCTTTCAGGGGCAACACTGAAGCTTTCTTT.

This clonotype was counted a single time. The chain links TRBV24-1 to TRBJ2-1; D uncertain. This CDR3 is built from 12 residues. Germline CDR1 reads KGHDR; CDR2 reads SFDVKD. Trimming cost V 9 bases and J 5 bases, with 10 bases left between them. The CDR3 nucleotides read TGTGCCACCCCCAAGCGTCACAATGAGCAGTTCTTC. Its protein is CATPKRHNEQFF.

The rearrangement joins TRBV5-6 to TRBJ2-7, with 7 positions matching TRBD1. CDR1 SGHDT and CDR2 YYEEEE come from the germline V gene. V was pared by 5 bases and J by 0 bases, with 11 bases of the junction left unmatched. The CDR3 contains 16 residues. CDR3 in DNA: TGTGCCAGCAGAAAAAACCCGGGACAGAGCTCCTACGAGCAGTACTTC. It specifies CASRKNPGQSSYEQYF.

This clonotype was observed once. The rearrangement joins TRBV10-2 to TRBJ2-1; D gene uncertain. Germline CDR1 reads WSHSY; CDR2 reads SAAADI. The CDR3 has 17 residues. Trimming removed 2 bases from V and 0 bases from J, with 14 bases in between. CDR3: CASSEGGRSGSYNEQFF. CDR3 DNA sequence: TGCGCCAGCAGTGAGGGTGGAAGGTCCGGCTCCTACAATGAGCAGTTCTTC.

The genes are TRBV20-1 and TRBJ2-5; 8 bases line up with TRBD2. The CDR3 sequence is 13 residues long. The V gene end was trimmed by 4 bases and the J gene end by 9 bases; junction bases not matched to a gene: 10. CDR1 DFQATT and CDR2 SNEGSKA come from the germline V gene (reference sequence). The CDR3 reads CSAKAGGGEAQYF. The DNA for the CDR3 is TGCAGTGCTAAGGCGGGAGGCGGGGAGGCCCAGTACTTC.

The chain employs TRBV14 and TRBJ2-7; 7 bases align to TRBD1. Germline V gene lookup returns CDR1 SGHDN and CDR2 FVKESK. The V gene end was trimmed by 4 bases and the J gene end by 4 bases; junction bases not matched to a gene: 10. The CDR3 contains 15 residues. The CDR3 DNA reads TGTGCCAGCAGCCGCAGGGGGATCTCTAATTACGAGCAGTACTTC. Residues: CASSRRGISNYEQYF.

The chain is built from TRBV7-6 and TRBJ1-3; D call uncertain. Germline CDR1 is SGHVS and CDR2 is FNYEAQ. V lost 5 bases, J lost 0 bases, and 11 bases lay in between. The CDR3 has 15 residues. CDR3 sequence: CASSHGRISGNTIYF. CDR3 coding DNA: TGTGCCAGCAGCCATGGACGGATCTCTGGAAACACCATATATTTT.

This chain links TRBV19 with TRBJ1-5, with D unclear. The V gene lost 7 bases and the J gene lost 7 bases, with 14 bases spanning the gap. The CDR3 loop spans 13 amino acids. CDR1 is LNHDA and CDR2 is SQIVND in the germline V gene (reference sequence). The CDR3 sequence is CASKGRVGQPQHF. The CDR3 DNA reads TGTGCCAGTAAAGGGAGGGTTGGGCAGCCCCAGCATTTT.

The chain recombines TRBV3-1 with TRBJ2-7; TRBD2 matches at 9 bases. Germline assignment: CDR1 LGHDT and CDR2 YNNKEL (reference sequence). Unmatched junction bases numbered 5, after V lost 1 base and J lost 4 bases. CDR3 length: 15 residues. The DNA of the CDR3 is TGTGCCAGCAGCCAAGGGCAAGCGGGAGGATACGAGCAGTACTTC. It is translated as CASSQGQAGGYEQYF.

On this clonotype itself: Germline is not matched at one junction end, which may reflect a read error. V gene TRBV10-3 combines with J gene TRBJ2-2; TRBD2 agrees at 12 bases. Germline CDR1 reads ENHRY; CDR2 reads SYGVKD. The CDR3 runs 16 residues. As DNA, the CDR3 is TGTGCCACTACCCACCGACTAGCGGGAGACACCAGGGAGCTGTTTTTT. This sequence encodes CATTHRLAGDTRELFF.

This chain uses TRBV7-2 with TRBJ2-3; 7 bases fit TRBD1. CDR3 length equals 16 residues. With V trimmed by 1 base and J by 4 bases, 8 bases remained unmatched. Germline assignment: CDR1 SGHTA and CDR2 FQGNSA. The CDR3 loop is CASSLGLIGTADTQYF. DNA for the CDR3: TGTGCCAGCAGCTTAGGGCTAATCGGGACAGCAGATACGCAGTATTTT.

The chain carries TRBV5-1 and TRBJ1-2; 7 nucleotides match TRBD1. V was pared by 4 bases and J by 2 bases, with 8 bases of the junction left unmatched. Germline V gene lookup returns CDR1 SGHRS and CDR2 YFSETQ. This CDR3 is 15 amino acids long. The CDR3 nucleotides are TGCGCCAGCAGCGTGCGCCGGGACAGCAACTATGGCTACACCTTC. Protein product: CASSVRRDSNYGYTF. The variable domain in full, completed from reference TRBV5-1 and TRBJ1-2, reads KAGVTQTPRYLIKTRGQQVTLSCSPISGHRSVSWYQQTPGQGLQFLFEYFSETQRNKGNFPGRFSGRQFSNSRSEMNVSTLELGDSALYLCASSVRRDSNYGYTFGSGTRLTVV.

The rearrangement uses TRBV5-4 and TRBJ2-3; no clear D gene. This CDR3 spans 14 amino acids. The germline CDR1 and CDR2 sequences are SGHNT and YYREEE (reference sequence). V shed 1 base and J shed 0 bases, with 6 bases lying between them. CDR3 in amino acids: CASSLLQSTDTQYF. The CDR3 DNA sequence: TGTGCCAGCAGCTTGCTACAAAGCACAGATACGCAGTATTTT.

The V gene is TRBV20-1, the J gene TRBJ2-1; D ambiguous. The CDR3 is 10 amino acids. Germline V gives CDR1 DFQATT, CDR2 SNEGSKA (reference sequence). Trimming took 6 bases from V and 6 from J, leaving 6 bases between them. The CDR3 nucleotides read TGCAGTGCCCAGTTCAATGAGCAGTTCTTC. This gives the protein CSAQFNEQFF.

This clonotype was seen once. This sequence joins TRBV25-1 and TRBJ2-7; tentative D call: TRBD2 (6 bases). Germline V gives CDR1 MGHDK, CDR2 SYGVNS. The CDR3 spans 14 residues. Trimming removed 3 bases at V and 2 bases at J, with 11 bases between. This CDR3 reads CASSDAGRPYEQYF. CDR3 DNA sequence: TGTGCCAGCAGTGACGCAGGGAGGCCCTACGAGCAGTACTTC.

The CDR3 bases are TGTGCCAGCAGCGCGGGACTTCACTCCGGGGAGCTGTTTTTT. It specifies CASSAGLHSGELFF. This rearrangement joins TRBV9 to TRBJ2-2; D is perhaps TRBD2 (6 bases). The germline V and J ends were trimmed by 3 bases and 6 bases, with 12 bases remaining between them. CDR3 length: 14 amino acids. Germline CDR1 reads SGDLS; CDR2 reads YYNGEE. Supplemented by reference TRBV9 and TRBJ2-2, the full variable domain reads DSGVTQTPKHLITATGQRVTLRCSPRSGDLSVYWYQQSLDQGLQFLIQYYNGEERAKGNILERFSAQQFPDLHSELNLSSLELGDSALYFCASSAGLHSGELFFGEGSRLTVL.

The V and J genes are TRBV7-2 and TRBJ2-7, with 8 bases that match TRBD2. Germline loops: CDR1 SGHTA, CDR2 FQGNSA. The CDR3 has 16 amino acids. V lost 4 bases, J lost 3 bases, and 11 bases stayed unmatched. CDR3 sequence: CASSSRGSGGHYEQYF. The CDR3 nucleotides are TGTGCCAGCAGCTCCCGAGGGAGCGGGGGCCACTACGAGCAGTACTTC. Drawing the rest from reference TRBV7-2 and TRBJ2-7, the complete variable domain is GAGVSQSPSNKVTEKGKDVELRCDPISGHTALYWYRQSLGQGLEFLIYFQGNSAPDKSGLPSDRFSAERTGGSVSTLTIQRTQQEDSAVYLCASSSRGSGGHYEQYFGPGTRLTVT.

This chain links TRBV2 with TRBJ2-1; 9 bases are shared with TRBD2. The CDR3 has 14 amino acids. The V segment lost 8 bases and the J segment 9 bases; nucleotides outside the gene matches: 11. CDR1 and CDR2 (germline): SNHLY, FYNNEI. This chain's CDR3 is CASRVREGQGEQFF. The DNA of the CDR3 is TGTGCCAGCCGCGTGCGGGAGGGCCAGGGTGAGCAGTTCTTC. Combining the CDR3 with reference TRBV2 and TRBJ2-1 gives the whole variable domain EPEVTQTPSHQVTQMGQEVILRCVPISNHLYFYWYRQILGQKVEFLVSFYNNEISEKSEIFDDQFSVERPDGSNFTLKIRSTKLEDSAMYFCASRVREGQGEQFFGPGTRLTVL.

The CDR3 reads CASSSIWEQYF. The CDR3 nucleotides are TGCGCCAGCAGCTCAATTTGGGAGCAGTACTTC. This chain connects TRBV5-1 to TRBJ2-7; D is ambiguous. Trimming shortened V by 3 bases and J by 7 bases, and 8 bases separated the two germline ends. Germline CDR1 reads SGHRS; CDR2 reads YFSETQ. The CDR3 loop spans 11 amino acids.

The chain combines TRBV5-6 with TRBJ2-5; D gene unclear. Trimming cost V 3 bases and J 5 bases, with 11 bases left between them. The CDR3 extends over 13 amino acids. Per the germline V gene, CDR1 is SGHDT and CDR2 is YYEEEE. CDR3 amino acids: CASSSLALETQYF. CDR3 DNA sequence: TGTGCCAGCAGCTCTTTAGCCCTCGAGACCCAGTACTTC.